Included here is one T cell receptor beta chain sequence, with context. Its antigen remains unknown. The survey-level immunoSEQ assay was used. Each PCR contained spiked synthetic TR CDR3 controls spanning every V-J pairing. Clones were read by immunoSEQ multiplex PCR, and TCRdb kept only the in-frame ones, dropping some. The sample holds more than 20,000 clones, 80% to 95% seen once. The V gene lost 5 bases and the J gene lost 8 bases, with 19 bases spanning the gap. This CDR3 region has 15 residues. Germline CDR1 and CDR2: LNHDA and SQIVND (reference sequence). The data stem from a study of multiple sclerosis patients with progressive multifocal leukoencephalopathy. Study findings and constraints: Less diverse TRB repertoires were suggested in most PML patients.

Time point indicated: more than ten months of natalizumab therapy. At 6 months of natalizumab came T1, and at 12 months came T2. This chain joins TRBV19 and TRBJ2-1, with D perhaps matching TRBD1 or TRBD2 (5 bases each). This receptor was obtained from a man between 25 and 39 years old with multiple sclerosis. The specimen was PBMCs, collected from a patient treated with natalizumab. DNA for the CDR3: TGTGCCAGTAGTTCTTGGACTGGGGGAAGATATGAGCAGTTCTTC. This translates into CASSSWTGGRYEQFF.